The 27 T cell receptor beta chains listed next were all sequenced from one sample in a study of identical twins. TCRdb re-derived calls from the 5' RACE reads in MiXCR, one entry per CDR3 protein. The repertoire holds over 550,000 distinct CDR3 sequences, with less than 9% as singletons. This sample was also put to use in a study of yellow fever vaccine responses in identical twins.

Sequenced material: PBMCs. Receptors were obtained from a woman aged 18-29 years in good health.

CDR3 amino acids: CASSGEGSGRIGEQFF. For the CDR3, the DNA is TGTGCCAGCAGCGGGGAAGGGAGCGGGAGAATCGGTGAGCAGTTCTTC. The chain is built from TRBV3-1 and TRBJ2-1; 8 nucleotides match TRBD2. The CDR3 sequence is 16 residues long. Trimming took 5 bases from V and 9 from J; bases not matched to a gene: 15. Germline V gene lookup returns CDR1 LGHDT and CDR2 YNNKEL (reference sequence).

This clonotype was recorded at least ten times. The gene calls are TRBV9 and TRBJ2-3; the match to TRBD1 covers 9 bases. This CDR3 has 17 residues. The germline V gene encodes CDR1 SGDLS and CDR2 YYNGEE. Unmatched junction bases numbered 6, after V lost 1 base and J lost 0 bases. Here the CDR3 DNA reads TGTGCCAGCAGCGTATTCGGGACAGGGATTAGCACAGATACGCAGTATTTT. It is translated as CASSVFGTGISTDTQYF.

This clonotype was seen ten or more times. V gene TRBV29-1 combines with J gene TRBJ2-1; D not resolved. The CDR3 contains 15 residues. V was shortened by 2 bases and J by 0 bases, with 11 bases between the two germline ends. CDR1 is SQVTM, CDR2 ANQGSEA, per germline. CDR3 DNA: TGCAGCGTTGAACCGACTGGGAACTCCTACAATGAGCAGTTCTTC. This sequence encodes CSVEPTGNSYNEQFF.

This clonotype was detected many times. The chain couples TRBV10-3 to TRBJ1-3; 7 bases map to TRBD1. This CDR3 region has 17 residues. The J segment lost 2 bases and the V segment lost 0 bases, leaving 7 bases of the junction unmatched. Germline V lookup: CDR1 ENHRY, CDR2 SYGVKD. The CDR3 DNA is TGTGCCATCAGTGAGTCGGAACAGGGGCGAACTGGAAACACCATATATTTT. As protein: CAISESEQGRTGNTIYF.

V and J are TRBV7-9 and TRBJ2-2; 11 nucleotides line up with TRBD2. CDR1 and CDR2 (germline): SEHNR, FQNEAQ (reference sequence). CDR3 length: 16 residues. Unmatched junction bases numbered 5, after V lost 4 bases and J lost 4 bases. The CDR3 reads CASSSLSGGATGELFF. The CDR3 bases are TGTGCCAGCAGCTCCCTTAGCGGGGGGGCCACCGGGGAGCTGTTTTTT.

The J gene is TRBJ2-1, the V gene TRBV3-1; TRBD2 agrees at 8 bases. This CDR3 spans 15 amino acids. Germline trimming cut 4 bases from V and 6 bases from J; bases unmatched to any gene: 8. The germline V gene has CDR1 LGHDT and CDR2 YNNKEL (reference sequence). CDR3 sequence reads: CASSPGLDPINEQFF. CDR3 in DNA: TGTGCCAGCAGCCCGGGACTAGACCCGATCAATGAGCAGTTCTTC.

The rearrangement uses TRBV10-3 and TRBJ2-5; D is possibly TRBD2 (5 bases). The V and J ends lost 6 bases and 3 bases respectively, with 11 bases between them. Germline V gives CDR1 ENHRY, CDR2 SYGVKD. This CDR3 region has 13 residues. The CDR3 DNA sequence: TGTGCCATCAGGAGGGATTTGGAAGAGACCCAGTACTTC. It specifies CAIRRDLEETQYF.

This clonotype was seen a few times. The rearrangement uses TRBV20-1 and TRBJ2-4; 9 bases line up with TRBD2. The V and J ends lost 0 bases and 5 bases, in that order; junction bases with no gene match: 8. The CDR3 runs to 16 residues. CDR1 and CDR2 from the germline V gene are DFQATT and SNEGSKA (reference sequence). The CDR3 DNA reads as TGCAGTGCTAGAGATTGGGCGGGAGGGCCTCAAAACATTCAGTACTTC. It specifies CSARDWAGGPQNIQYF.

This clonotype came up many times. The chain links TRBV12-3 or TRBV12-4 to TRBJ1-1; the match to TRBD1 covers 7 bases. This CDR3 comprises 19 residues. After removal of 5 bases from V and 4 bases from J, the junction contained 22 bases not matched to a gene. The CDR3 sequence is CASSPGVGLVGGLSTEAFF. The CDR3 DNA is TGTGCCAGCAGTCCCGGGGTCGGGTTAGTAGGGGGCTTGAGCACTGAAGCTTTCTTT.

The CDR3 protein is CASSFWGTNEKLFF. The CDR3 nucleotides are TGTGCCAGCAGTTTTTGGGGAACTAATGAAAAACTGTTTTTT. This sequence joins TRBV28 and TRBJ1-4; D unclear. CDR3 length: 14 residues. Germline V lookup: CDR1 MDHEN, CDR2 SYDVKM. The V end lost 3 bases, the J end lost 1 base, and 6 bases lay between the germline ends.

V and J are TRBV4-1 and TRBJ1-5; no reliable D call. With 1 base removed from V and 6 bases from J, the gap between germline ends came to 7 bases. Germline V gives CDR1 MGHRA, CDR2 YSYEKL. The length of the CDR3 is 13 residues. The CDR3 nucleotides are TGCGCCAGCAGCCAAGTCGTGGGTCAGCCCCAGCATTTT. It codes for CASSQVVGQPQHF.

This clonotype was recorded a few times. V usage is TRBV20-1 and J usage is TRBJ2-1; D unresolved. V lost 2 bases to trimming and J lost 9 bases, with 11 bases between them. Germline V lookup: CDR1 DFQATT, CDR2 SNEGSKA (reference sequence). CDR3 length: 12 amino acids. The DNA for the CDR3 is TGCAGTGCTAGATTTCCCTTCGGTGAGCAGTTCTTC. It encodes CSARFPFGEQFF.

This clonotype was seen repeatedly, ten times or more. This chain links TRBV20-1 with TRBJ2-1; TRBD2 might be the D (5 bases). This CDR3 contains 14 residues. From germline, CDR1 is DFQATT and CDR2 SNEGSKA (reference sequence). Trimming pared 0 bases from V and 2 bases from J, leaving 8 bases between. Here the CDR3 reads CSARDAGTYNEQFF. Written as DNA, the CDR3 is TGCAGTGCTAGAGACGCGGGTACCTACAATGAGCAGTTCTTC.

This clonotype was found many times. CDR3 DNA sequence: TGTGCCAGCAGTTTCCTCCGGGACACCCCCTTATACGAGCAGTACGTC. Translating it yields CASSFLRDTPLYEQYV. The chain uses TRBV28 and TRBJ2-7, with D possibly TRBD1 on 6 matching bases. CDR1 MDHEN and CDR2 SYDVKM come from the germline V gene. The CDR3 has 16 amino acids. V dropped 3 bases and J dropped 4 bases, with 19 bases sitting between them.

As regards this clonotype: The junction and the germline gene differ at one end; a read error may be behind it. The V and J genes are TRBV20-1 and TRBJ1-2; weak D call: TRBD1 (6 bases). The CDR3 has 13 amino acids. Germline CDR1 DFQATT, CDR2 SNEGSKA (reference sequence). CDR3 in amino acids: CSARDRTFYGYTF. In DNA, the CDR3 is TGCAGTGCCAGAGACAGGACCTTTTATGGCTACACCTTC.

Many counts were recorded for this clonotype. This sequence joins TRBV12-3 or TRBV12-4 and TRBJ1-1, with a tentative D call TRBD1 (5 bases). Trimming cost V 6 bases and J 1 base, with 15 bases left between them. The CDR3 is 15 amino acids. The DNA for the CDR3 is TGTGCCAGCAGACTAGAGGGACGGACGAACACTGAAGCTTTCTTT. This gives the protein CASRLEGRTNTEAFF.

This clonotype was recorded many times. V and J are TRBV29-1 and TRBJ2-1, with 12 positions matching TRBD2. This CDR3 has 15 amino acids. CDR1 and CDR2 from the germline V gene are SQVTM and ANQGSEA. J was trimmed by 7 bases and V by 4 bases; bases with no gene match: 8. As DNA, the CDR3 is TGCAGCGTTGTCGCTAGCGGGGGGGCCCTGAATGAGCAGTTCTTC. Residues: CSVVASGGALNEQFF.

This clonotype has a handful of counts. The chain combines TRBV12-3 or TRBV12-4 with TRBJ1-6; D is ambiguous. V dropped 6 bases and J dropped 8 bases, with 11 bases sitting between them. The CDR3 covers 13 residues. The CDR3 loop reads CASSSELDSPLHF. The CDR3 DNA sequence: TGTGCCAGCAGCTCCGAGTTGGATTCACCCCTCCACTTT.

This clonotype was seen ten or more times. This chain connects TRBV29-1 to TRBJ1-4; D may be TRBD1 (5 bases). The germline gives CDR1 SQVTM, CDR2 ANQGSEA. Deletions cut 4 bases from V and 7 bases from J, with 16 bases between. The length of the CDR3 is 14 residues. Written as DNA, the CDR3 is TGCAGCGTTGGGGGGATCCACGGGGGTGAAAAACTGTTTTTT. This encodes CSVGGIHGGEKLFF.

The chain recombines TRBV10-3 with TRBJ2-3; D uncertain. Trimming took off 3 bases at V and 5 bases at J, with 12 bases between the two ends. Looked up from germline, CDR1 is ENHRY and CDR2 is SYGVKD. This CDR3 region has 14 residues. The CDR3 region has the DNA TGTGCCATCAGTGACAGGCTAGATAGAGATACGCAGTATTTT. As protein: CAISDRLDRDTQYF.

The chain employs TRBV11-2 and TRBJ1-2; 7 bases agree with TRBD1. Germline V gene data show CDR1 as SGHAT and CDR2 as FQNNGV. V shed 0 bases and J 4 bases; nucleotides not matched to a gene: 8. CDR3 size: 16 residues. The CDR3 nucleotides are TGTGCCAGCAGCTTAGATCCCCCAGGGGGTCGCTATGGCTACACCTTC. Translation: CASSLDPPGGRYGYTF.

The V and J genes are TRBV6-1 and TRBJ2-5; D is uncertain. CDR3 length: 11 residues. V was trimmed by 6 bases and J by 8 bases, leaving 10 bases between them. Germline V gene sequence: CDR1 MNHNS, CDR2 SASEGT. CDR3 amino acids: CASRSLRTQYF. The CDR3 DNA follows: TGTGCCAGCAGATCACTCCGCACCCAGTACTTC.

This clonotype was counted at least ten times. DNA for the CDR3: TGTGCCATCAGTGACGGGGGTTCGACTGAAGCTTTCTTT. It encodes CAISDGGSTEAFF. The rearrangement uses TRBV10-3 and TRBJ1-1, with D tentatively TRBD1 (5 bases). Per germline, CDR1 ENHRY and CDR2 SYGVKD. This CDR3 has 13 amino acids. The V end was cut by 3 bases, the J end by 5 bases, with 10 bases between.

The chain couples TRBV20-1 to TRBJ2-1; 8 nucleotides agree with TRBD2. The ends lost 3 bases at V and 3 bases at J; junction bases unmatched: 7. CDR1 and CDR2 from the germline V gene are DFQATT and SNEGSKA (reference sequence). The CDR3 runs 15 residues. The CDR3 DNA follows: TGCAGTGCTAGTCCGTATAGCGGGGACTACAATGAGCAGTTCTTC. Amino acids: CSASPYSGDYNEQFF.

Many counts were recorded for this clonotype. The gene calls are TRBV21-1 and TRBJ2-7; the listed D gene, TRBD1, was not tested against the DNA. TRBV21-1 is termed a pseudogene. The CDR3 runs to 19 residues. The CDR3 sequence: CASTPVFPARPTLSYEQYV. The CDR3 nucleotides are TGTGCCAGCACCCCGGTGTTCCCAGCCCGTCCGACACTCTCCTACGAGCAGTACGTC.

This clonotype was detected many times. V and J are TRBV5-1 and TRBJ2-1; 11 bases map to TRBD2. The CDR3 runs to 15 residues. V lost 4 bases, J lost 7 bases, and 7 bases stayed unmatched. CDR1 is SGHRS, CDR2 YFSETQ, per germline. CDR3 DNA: TGCGCCAGCAGCACCGGGACTAGCGGTAATAATGAGCAGTTCTTC. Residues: CASSTGTSGNNEQFF.

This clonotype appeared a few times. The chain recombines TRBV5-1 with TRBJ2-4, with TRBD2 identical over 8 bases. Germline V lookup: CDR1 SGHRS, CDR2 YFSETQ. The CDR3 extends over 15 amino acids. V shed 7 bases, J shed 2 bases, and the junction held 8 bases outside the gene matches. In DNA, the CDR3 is TGCGCCAGCTGTCCGACGGGAGGGCCCAAAAACATTCAGTACTTC. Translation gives CASCPTGGPKNIQYF. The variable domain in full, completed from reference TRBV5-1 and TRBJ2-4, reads KAGVTQTPRYLIKTRGQQVTLSCSPISGHRSVSWYQQTPGQGLQFLFEYFSETQRNKGNFPGRFSGRQFSNSRSEMNVSTLELGDSALYLCASCPTGGPKNIQYFGAGTRLSVL.